These T cell receptor beta chains were read from a single sample in a study of T cell changes during pregnancy in multiple sclerosis. Measured with immunoSEQ multiplex PCR; TCRdb has only the in-frame clones, and not every one. Of tens of thousands of clones in the sample, approximately 92% were seen once. The specimen was peripheral blood, collected in the third trimester of pregnancy. These receptors came from a female donor in good health, enrolled as a control in a pregnancy study. Both conserved end residues are part of each CDR3. A D gene is named only where the DNA matches it firmly. Not all rows give a size; the values are once, few, many and, for expanded clones, a class.

j_call	d_call	v_call	clone_size	cdr3_nt	cdr3_aa
TRBJ1-2	TRBD1	TRBV9	NA	TGTGCCAGCAGCCCAGGGGGGTGGGATGGCTACACCTTC	CASSPGGWDGYTF
TRBJ2-1	TRBD1	TRBV11-2	NA	TGTGCCAGCAGCCAGGGACAGACCTACAATGAGCAGTTCTTC	CASSQGQTYNEQFF
TRBJ2-5	NA	TRBV29-1	NA	TGCAGCGTTGTAGGTCCCAGCGGGCAAGAGACCCAGTACTTC	CSVVGPSGQETQYF
TRBJ1-1	TRBD1	TRBV6-1	NA	TGTGCCAGCAGTGAAGGGTCACAGGGGTCCACTGAAGCTTTCTTT	CASSEGSQGSTEAFF
TRBJ1-1	TRBD1	TRBV7-2	NA	TGTGCCAGCAGCCCCCGACAGGGGGCGCCGGGCACTGAAGCTTTCTTT	CASSPRQGAPGTEAFF
TRBJ2-2	NA	TRBV7-9	NA	TGTGCCAGCAGCTTCCCAGTCACCGGGGAGCTGTTTTTT	CASSFPVTGELFF
TRBJ1-1	NA	TRBV5-1	NA	TGCGCCAGCAGCTTACAGGGTTTTGCAACCACTGAAGCTTTCTTT	CASSLQGFATTEAFF
TRBJ2-7	NA	TRBV5-1	NA	TGCGCCAGCAGCTTGGTAGGACGGGGGACCTCCGAGCAGTACTTC	CASSLVGRGTSEQYF
TRBJ1-5	NA	TRBV6-5	NA	TGTGCCAGCAGAGCTTTCAGGGGTAGCAATCAGCCCCAGCATTTT	CASRAFRGSNQPQHF
TRBJ2-5	NA	TRBV19	NA	TGTGCCAGTAGTGCCACCGGGACACTTTTCCAAGAGACCCAGTACTTC	CASSATGTLFQETQYF
TRBJ2-5	TRBD1	TRBV19	NA	TGTGCCAGTAGTACCTCGACAGGGAAAGAGACCCAGTACTTC	CASSTSTGKETQYF
TRBJ1-3	NA	TRBV15	once	TGTGCCACCAGTTTTATCCTTCACCCGAGCTCTGGAAACACCATATATTTT	CATSFILHPSSGNTIYF
TRBJ1-2	TRBD1	TRBV18	NA	TGTGCCAGCTCACCACGATCAATTAACAGGGGTGGCGGGTCAGACTATGGCTACACCTTC	CASSPRSINRGGGSDYGYTF
TRBJ1-5	NA	TRBV4-3	once	TGCGCCAGCAGCCAAGAATACGGTCAGCCCCAGCATTTT	CASSQEYGQPQHF
TRBJ1-1	NA	TRBV2	NA	TGTGCCAGCAGTGGATCGGAGCCGGTGATGAACACTGAAGCTTTCTTT	CASSGSEPVMNTEAFF
TRBJ2-2	TRBD2	TRBV5-1	NA	TGCGCCAGCAGCGGCGGGACTAGCGGGACCGGGGAGCTGTTTTTT	CASSGGTSGTGELFF
TRBJ2-7	TRBD1	TRBV5-1	NA	TGCGCCAGCAGCTTGGGACAGGGGACCGACGAGCAGTACTTC	CASSLGQGTDEQYF
TRBJ1-5	TRBD1	TRBV4-2	NA	TGTGCCAGCAGCCAAGTAGGTAGGACAGGGAGCAATCAGCCCCAGCATTTT	CASSQVGRTGSNQPQHF
TRBJ1-4	NA	TRBV18	NA	TGTGCCAGCTCACCAAACAGGATCTCAACTAATGAAAAACTGTTTTTT	CASSPNRISTNEKLFF
TRBJ2-1	TRBD2	TRBV6-4	NA	TGTGCCAGCAGTGAACTAGCGGGAGGGCACAATGAGCAGTTCTTC	CASSELAGGHNEQFF
TRBJ1-1	NA	TRBV19	once	TGTGCCAGTAGTATAGATCCTGGACGGGAAGAAGCTTTCTTT	CASSIDPGREEAFF
TRBJ1-1	TRBD1	TRBV10-3	NA	TGTGCCATCAGGCTACAGGGGCGGAACACTGAAGCTTTCTTT	CAIRLQGRNTEAFF
TRBJ2-1	NA	TRBV7-8	NA	TGTGCCAGCAGCTTAGAGAGGTGGCGGGGCTCCTACAATGAGCAGTTCTTC	CASSLERWRGSYNEQFF
TRBJ2-5	TRBD2	TRBV5-1	NA	TGCGCCAGCAGCTTCCTACTAGCGAACCAAGAGACCCAGTACTTC	CASSFLLANQETQYF
TRBJ2-6	NA	TRBV5-5	NA	TGTGCCAGCAGCTCCTATGCGAGCTCTGGGGCCAACGTCCTGACTTTC	CASSSYASSGANVLTF
TRBJ1-3	NA	TRBV19	NA	TGTGCCAGTAGCCAGGGTCCCGGGTCTGGAAACACCATATATTTT	CASSQGPGSGNTIYF
TRBJ1-6	NA	TRBV19	NA	TGTGCCAGTAGTATCGGGAGTGACTCTTCACCCCTCCACTTT	CASSIGSDSSPLHF
TRBJ1-4	TRBD1	TRBV5-4	NA	TGTGCCAGCAGCCAGGGACAGCTAAATGAAAAACTGTTTTTT	CASSQGQLNEKLFF
TRBJ1-1	NA	TRBV7-9	NA	TGTGCCAGCAGCTCCCAGACATCAAACACTGAAGCTTTCTTT	CASSSQTSNTEAFF
TRBJ1-2	NA	TRBV5-6	once	TGTGCCAGCAGCTTAGGGGGACGGGCGTATGGCTACACCTTC	CASSLGGRAYGYTF
TRBJ1-5	TRBD1	TRBV18	NA	TGTGCCAGCTCACCAGGGACAGGGCACAGCCAGCCCCAGCATTTT	CASSPGTGHSQPQHF
TRBJ1-2	TRBD1	TRBV6-5	NA	TGTGCCAGTTACAAACAGGGGAGAGTTGCCTACACCTTC	CASYKQGRVAYTF
TRBJ1-6	NA	TRBV13	few	TGTGCCAGCAGCTTAGGATACCGGGGGAGCTCCTATAATTCACCCCTCCACTTT	CASSLGYRGSSYNSPLHF
TRBJ2-7	NA	TRBV28	NA	TGTGCCAGCACCCTAAGGACTTCCTACGAGCAGTACTTC	CASTLRTSYEQYF
TRBJ2-7	NA	TRBV12-2	NA	TGTGCAAGTCGAGGACCTAGCCTAACCTACGAGCAGTACTTC	CASRGPSLTYEQYF
TRBJ2-5	NA	TRBV27	NA	TGTGCCAGCAGTCCTAACGGGGAGCGGGCGAGCCAAGAGACCCAGTACTTC	CASSPNGERASQETQYF
TRBJ2-7	TRBD2	TRBV19	NA	TGTGCCAGTAGTATAGGTAGCGGGGGCGCCAGCTCCTACGAGCAGTACTTC	CASSIGSGGASSYEQYF
TRBJ1-5	NA	TRBV11-2	NA	TGTGCCAGCAGCTTGAACGAGGTGGAGCCCCAGCATTTT	CASSLNEVEPQHF
TRBJ1-2	NA	TRBV5-6	NA	TGTGCCAGCAGCTTGGGCACTAGTTGGGGAGGGAACTATGGCTACACCTTC	CASSLGTSWGGNYGYTF
TRBJ2-1	TRBD1	TRBV28	NA	TGTGCCAGCGGAACAGGGGGAAACAATGAGCAGTTCTTC	CASGTGGNNEQFF
TRBJ2-1	TRBD2	TRBV2	NA	TGTGCCAGCAACCCTAGCGGGAGGGCTAATGAGCAGTTCTTC	CASNPSGRANEQFF
TRBJ1-1	TRBD1	TRBV20-1	NA	TGCAGTCCCGGGACAGGGGTGGGCGCTTTCTTT	CSPGTGVGAFF
TRBJ2-1	NA	TRBV6-4	NA	TGTGCCAGCAGTGAATTAGCGTTCATTAATGAGCAGTTCTTC	CASSELAFINEQFF
TRBJ2-2	NA	TRBV7-8	NA	TGTGCCAGCAGCTTAGGGGGCCAGGGTCTCACCGGGGAGCTGTTTTTT	CASSLGGQGLTGELFF
TRBJ2-7	TRBD1	TRBV7-3	NA	TGTGCCAGCAGTCCGGGGACAGGGCACTACGAGCAGTACTTC	CASSPGTGHYEQYF
TRBJ2-1	TRBD2	TRBV7-9	NA	TGTGCCAGCAGCTTAGCAAGCGGGATATACAATGAGCAGTTCTTC	CASSLASGIYNEQFF
TRBJ1-2	TRBD1	TRBV29-1	NA	TGCAGCGTTGCGAAAGCGGGACAGGGCCCCTCTAACTATGGCTACACCTTC	CSVAKAGQGPSNYGYTF
TRBJ1-2	NA	TRBV7-9	NA	TGTGCCAGCAGCGTAACGAGGGATGGCTACACCTTC	CASSVTRDGYTF
TRBJ2-1	TRBD2	TRBV4-1	NA	TGCGCCAGCAGCCAAGGGACTAGCAGGGCTGAGCAGTTCTTC	CASSQGTSRAEQFF
TRBJ2-7	NA	TRBV7-9	NA	TGTGCCAGCAGCTTAGAGGAGGCCTACGAGCAGTACTTC	CASSLEEAYEQYF
TRBJ1-2	NA	TRBV4-2	NA	TGTGCCAGCAGCCAAGATGCTTTCTCTGCCGGGAGACTGAACTATGGCTACACCTTC	CASSQDAFSAGRLNYGYTF
TRBJ1-3	NA	TRBV5-1	NA	TGCGCCAGCAAACAAAGCTCTGGAAACACCATATATTTT	CASKQSSGNTIYF